Described below is a single TCR beta chain sequence and its context. The table lists this clonotype with many counts. Its antigen is unknown. No per-base quality is available; no much larger clone lies one base away. A patient counted as having stable Graves' hyperthyroidism if no progression to ophthalmopathy occurred over 18 months of follow-up. Hyperthyroidism patients were newly diagnosed, with disease duration under 2 months, and aged 18 to 65 years. Exclusion was applied to patients with uncontrolled infections, other autoimmune diseases, pregnancy or lactation. Diagnoses were based on clinical symptoms, serum thyroxine and TRAb, thyroid ultrasound and orbital computed tomography. PBMCs were separated from approximately 9.9 ml of fresh peripheral blood using Ficoll-Paque density gradient centrifugation. Total RNA was extracted using Trizol reagent, and RNA quality was assessed on an Agilent 2100 Bioanalyzer.

The data were obtained in a study of T cells in Graves' hyperthyroidism and ophthalmopathy (dated by TCRdb to between 2018 and 2020). At the level of the whole study: Peripheral blood samples were taken at initial diagnosis, before any treatment was given. To identify TCR V-J signatures that set the groups apart, the researchers used a discovery cohort of more than 95 patients, made up of about 44 with Graves' ophthalmopathy and about 55 with stable Graves' hyperthyroidism. Prospective prediction of ophthalmopathy was tested in an independent validation cohort of 18 to 20 hyperthyroidism patients and around 16 patients who later progressed to ophthalmopathy. The roughly 90 discovery patients were divided at random into training and test sets in a 7:3 ratio. The study also compared thyroid tissue and blood T-cell repertoires from about 6 Graves' hyperthyroidism patients. Following sampling, methimazole starting at 30 mg daily was given to hyperthyroidism patients, and high-dose intravenous methylprednisolone was given to ophthalmopathy patients. The paper describes TCR Vbeta CDR3 sequencing of 120 to 150 peripheral blood samples, made up of around 41 ophthalmopathy patients, more than 70 hyperthyroidism patients and some 17 progressor patients.

From cysteine to phenylalanine, the CDR3 is 15 amino acids long. CDR3 DNA only is kept here, 45 bases in frame from base 1. The germline V and J ends show losses of 3 bases and 1 base respectively, and no gene match explains 5 bases of the junction. The germline V gene encodes CDR1 MDHEN and CDR2 SYDVKM. Amplification of TCR beta CDR3 regions was carried out from RNA transcripts. For the first round of RT-PCR on the TCR CDR3, the HTBI primer set was used together with the Qiagen OneStep RT-PCR kit. Libraries were constructed in a second round of multiplex PCR, after which size selection and purification were carried out. The libraries were sequenced on an Illumina HiSeq2000 using paired-end 100 bp reads. The paper's processing steps were these. SOAPnuke was used to process the raw data, throwing out any read that contained adapters or uncalled bases, had a mean Phred below 15, or lacked an exact constant-primer or identifier match. High-quality paired reads were merged using COPE v1.2.5, and each unique nucleotide sequence was defined as a clonotype. Clonotypes were aligned to IMGT TRBV, TRBD and TRBJ reference segments using MiTCR v1.1. The analysis was restricted to V-J combinations with a frequency above 0.0001, which together covered approximately 99% of the repertoires. The TCS score was defined as the ratio of F50 (clonal expansion) to E x V (chaos), calculated using BLOSUM62-based TCRdist between CDR3 peptides within each V-J. Welch's t-statistics and random forest reduced roughly 530 V-J features to fewer than 15, which were used in a naive Bayes classifier (R e1071). TCRdb applied fastp at Q25 and MiXCR to the public reads, then kept only in-frame beta chains. Each CDR3 protein gets just one entry, which takes the most common genes and DNA from the rows behind it. The V and J calls come from TCRdb's annotation, not from the publication. The sample profile shows hundreds of thousands of distinct CDR3 sequences; 15% to 20% of them were found once. In total, the top ten clones hold approximately 3.9% of the sample.

What the work shows at the level of the full study, not this receptor alone: A 13 V-J signature model separated ophthalmopathy from stable hyperthyroidism, with 87.88% sensitivity and 81.08% specificity in cross-validation and 80%/75% in testing. In validation, progression to ophthalmopathy was predicted by the model with approximately 67% sensitivity and roughly 76% specificity, a median of around 6.5 months before onset. No statistical method was used to set the sample size in advance, and investigators knew the group allocation. Most expanded thyroid clonotypes (frequency above 0.001) were also detected in blood, a finding suggesting that blood repertoires may reflect thyroid immune responses.

The chain is encoded by TRBV28 joined to TRBJ1-1; TRBD1 agrees with 7 junctional bases. What was sequenced was blood. The clonotype was recovered from a woman in her 30s with Graves' hyperthyroidism. The sequenced DNA is TGTGCCAGCAGTTTCTCCACAGGGGAGAACACTGAAGCTTTCTTT. It codes for CASSFSTGENTEAFF.